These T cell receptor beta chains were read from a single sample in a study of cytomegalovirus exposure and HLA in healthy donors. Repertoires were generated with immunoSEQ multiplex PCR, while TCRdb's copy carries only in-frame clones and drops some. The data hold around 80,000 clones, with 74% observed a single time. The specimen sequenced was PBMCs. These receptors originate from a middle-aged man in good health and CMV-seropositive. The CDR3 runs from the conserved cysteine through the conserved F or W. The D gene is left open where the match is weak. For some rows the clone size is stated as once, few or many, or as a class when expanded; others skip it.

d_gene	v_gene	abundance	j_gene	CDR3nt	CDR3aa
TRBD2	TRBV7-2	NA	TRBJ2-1	TGTGCCAGCAGCACTGGACTAGCGGGAAAAAATGAGCAGTTCTTC	CASSTGLAGKNEQFF
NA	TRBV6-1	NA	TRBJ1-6	TGTGCCAGCAGTGAAAGCAGGTACGGCAATTCACCCCTCCACTTT	CASSESRYGNSPLHF
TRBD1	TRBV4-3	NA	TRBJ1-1	TGCGCCAGCAGCCAAGATTCGACAGGGATGAACACTGAAGCTTTCTTT	CASSQDSTGMNTEAFF
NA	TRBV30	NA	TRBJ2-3	TGTGCCTGGGACCGGGACAACACAGATACGCAGTATTTT	CAWDRDNTDTQYF
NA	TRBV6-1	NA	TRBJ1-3	TGTGCCAGCACCATTACTTGGGGAAACACCATATATTTT	CASTITWGNTIYF
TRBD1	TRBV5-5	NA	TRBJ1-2	TGTGCCAGCAGCTCCGACAGGGTGGGAAGCTATGGCTACACCTTC	CASSSDRVGSYGYTF
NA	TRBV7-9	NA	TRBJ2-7	TGTGCCAGCAGCTTAGGGGCGGGGGCCCACTCCTACGAGCAGTACTTC	CASSLGAGAHSYEQYF
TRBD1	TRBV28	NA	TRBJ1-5	TGTGCCAGCAGTTTATTGATGGCAGGGGGTAGCAATCAGCCCCAGCATTTT	CASSLLMAGGSNQPQHF
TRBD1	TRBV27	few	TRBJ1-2	TGTGCCAGCAGTTCTACAGGGGTGGTTTACGACGGCTACACCTTC	CASSSTGVVYDGYTF
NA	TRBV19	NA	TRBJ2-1	TGTGCCAGTGCCCCGGAAGCGAGCAGCAATGAGCAGTTCTTC	CASAPEASSNEQFF
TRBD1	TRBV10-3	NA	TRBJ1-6	TGTGCCATTACCGGGACAGTTAATTCACCCCTCCACTTT	CAITGTVNSPLHF
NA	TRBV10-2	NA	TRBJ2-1	TGCGCCAGCAGTGAACGAGGGAGGGGGTATGAGCAGTTCTTC	CASSERGRGYEQFF
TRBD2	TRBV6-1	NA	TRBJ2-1	TGTGCCAGCGGCCTCCCTAGCGGGGGGGAGCAGTTCTTC	CASGLPSGGEQFF
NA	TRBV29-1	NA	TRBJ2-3	TGCAGCACCATTTGGCTAGATACGCAGTATTTT	CSTIWLDTQYF
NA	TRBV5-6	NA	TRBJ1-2	TGTGCCAGCAGCTTGTTGGGCCCCAGGGATGAGAGCTATGGCTACACCTTC	CASSLLGPRDESYGYTF
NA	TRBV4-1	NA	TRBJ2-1	TGCGCCAGCAGCCAAGGATATAGGGGGACCTGCAATGAGCAGTTCTTC	CASSQGYRGTCNEQFF
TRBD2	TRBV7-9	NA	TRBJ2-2	TGTTCCAGCAGCTTAGGACTAGCGGGAGTAACAGGGGAGCTGTTTTTT	CSSSLGLAGVTGELFF
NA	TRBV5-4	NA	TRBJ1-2	TGTGCCAGCAGCTTGGCCTCTAACTATGGCTACACCTTC	CASSLASNYGYTF
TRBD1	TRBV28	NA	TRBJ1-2	TGTGCCAGCCAACAGGGGGACTATGGCTACACCTTC	CASQQGDYGYTF
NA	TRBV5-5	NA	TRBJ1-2	TGTGCCAGCAGCTTGGTCGCAGGGGAGTTCTATGGCTACACCTTC	CASSLVAGEFYGYTF
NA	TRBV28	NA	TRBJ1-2	TGTGCCAGCAGTTTCGAATACAGGGCTGGCTACACCTTC	CASSFEYRAGYTF
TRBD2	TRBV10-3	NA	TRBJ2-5	TGTGCCATCAGTGAGGGGGCGGGGGGATCCGAGACCCAGTACTTC	CAISEGAGGSETQYF
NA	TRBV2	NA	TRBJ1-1	TGTGCCAGCATTTTACAGAATAAGAACACTGAAGCTTTCTTT	CASILQNKNTEAFF
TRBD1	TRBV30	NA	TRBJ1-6	TGTGCCTGGGACAGGGGCCAAAATAATTCACCCCTCCACTTT	CAWDRGQNNSPLHF
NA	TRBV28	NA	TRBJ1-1	TGTGCCAGCAGGGGGGACTGGAACACTGAAGCTTTCTTT	CASRGDWNTEAFF
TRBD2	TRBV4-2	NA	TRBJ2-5	TGTGCCAGCAGCCAAGATTACCGACTAGCGGGGGGGCTAGAGACCCAGTACTTC	CASSQDYRLAGGLETQYF
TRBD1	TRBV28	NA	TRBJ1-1	TGTGCCAGCAGTTTAACAGGGGGTCGCACTGAAGCTTTCTTT	CASSLTGGRTEAFF
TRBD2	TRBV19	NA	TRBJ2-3	TGTGCCAGTAGAACTAGCGGGGTGACTTGGGGGAGCACAGATACGCAGTATTTT	CASRTSGVTWGSTDTQYF
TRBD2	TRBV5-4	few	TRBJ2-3	TGTGCCAGCAGCCCTGGAATAGCGGGAGCAGATACGCAGTATTTT	CASSPGIAGADTQYF
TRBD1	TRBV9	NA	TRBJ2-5	TGTGCCAGCAGCGTAATACAGGGGGACCAAGAGACCCAGTACTTC	CASSVIQGDQETQYF
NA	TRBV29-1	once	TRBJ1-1	TGCAGCGTTGAACCAACTAACACTGAAGCTTTCTTT	CSVEPTNTEAFF
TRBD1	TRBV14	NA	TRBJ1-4	TGTGCCAGCAGCCAAGTCGGGACAGGGGGCGAAAAACTGTTTTTT	CASSQVGTGGEKLFF
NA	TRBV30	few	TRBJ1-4	TGTGCCTGGAGTGCCGGTAGGGAGAATGAAAAACTGTTTTTT	CAWSAGRENEKLFF
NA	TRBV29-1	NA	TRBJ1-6	TGCGCTTCGGGGGGCTTGGATTCACCCCTCCACTTT	CASGGLDSPLHF
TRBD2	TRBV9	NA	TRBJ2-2	TGTGCCAGCAGCTCCGGAGGAGCGGGAGGATTCACCGGGGAGCTGTTTTTT	CASSSGGAGGFTGELFF
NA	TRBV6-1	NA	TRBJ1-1	TGTGCCAGCAGTGAAGACAGGCCCTTTGAAGCTTTCTTT	CASSEDRPFEAFF
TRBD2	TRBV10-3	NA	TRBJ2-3	TGTGCCATCAGTGATCTGGGGCGGGAGGACCGCCCAGATACGCAGTATTTT	CAISDLGREDRPDTQYF
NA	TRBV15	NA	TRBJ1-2	TGTGCCACCAGCAACGGGACCCGGAGGGTGCATGGCTACACCTTC	CATSNGTRRVHGYTF
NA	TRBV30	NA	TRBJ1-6	TGTGCCTGGAGTGGAAACCCAGGGGCCACGAGGTCACCCCTCCACTTT	CAWSGNPGATRSPLHF
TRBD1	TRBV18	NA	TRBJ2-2	TGTGCCAGCTCACCGAGGACAGGGGATCCCGGGGAGCTGTTTTTT	CASSPRTGDPGELFF
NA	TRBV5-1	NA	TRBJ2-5	TGCGCCAGCAGCTTAAGTAGCAGGGGCGAAGAGACCCAGTACTTC	CASSLSSRGEETQYF
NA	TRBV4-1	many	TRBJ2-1	TGCGCCAGCAGCTCGGTCGACTTGGGAGTCTCCTACAATGAGCAGTTCTTC	CASSSVDLGVSYNEQFF
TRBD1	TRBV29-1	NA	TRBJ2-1	TGCAGCGTCGTCGACAGGGGGGAGAGTTTCTTC	CSVVDRGESFF
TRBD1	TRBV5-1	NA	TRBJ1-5	TGCGCCAGCAGCACCGGACAGGGGTTGGGTCAGCCCCAGCATTTT	CASSTGQGLGQPQHF
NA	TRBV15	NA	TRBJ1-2	TGTGCCACCAGCAGAGCGGGTAACTATGGCTACACCTTC	CATSRAGNYGYTF
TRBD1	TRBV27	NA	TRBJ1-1	TGTGCCAGCAGTGTGACAGGGAAGAACACTGAAGCTTTCTTT	CASSVTGKNTEAFF
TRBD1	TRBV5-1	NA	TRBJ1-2	TGCGCCAGCAGCCCTACTCGACAGGGGAGTGACTATGGCTACACCTTC	CASSPTRQGSDYGYTF
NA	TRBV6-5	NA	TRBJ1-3	TGTGCCAGCAGTTACGAGGCAGCTATTGCTGGAAACACCATATATTTT	CASSYEAAIAGNTIYF
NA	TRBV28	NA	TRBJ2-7	TGTGCCAGCAGCCCCCCGAGGGTCGGCTACGAGCAGTACTTC	CASSPPRVGYEQYF
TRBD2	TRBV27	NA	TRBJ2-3	TGTGCCAGCAGTTTAAAGGTCCGGCTAGCGGGTGGGACAGATACGCAGTATTTT	CASSLKVRLAGGTDTQYF
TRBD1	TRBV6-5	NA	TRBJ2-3	TGTGCCAGCAGTTACGTGGGGACAGGTGACGATACGCAGTATTTT	CASSYVGTGDDTQYF
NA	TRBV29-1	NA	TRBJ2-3	TGCAGCGTTGAGGCCAGAACAGGGCGAAGCACAGATACGCAGTATTTT	CSVEARTGRSTDTQYF
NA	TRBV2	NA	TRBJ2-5	TGTGCCAGCAGTGAGAGATCGAGGGAGACCCAGTACTTC	CASSERSRETQYF
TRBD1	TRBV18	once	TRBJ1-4	TGTGCCAGCTCGCTCGGGACAGGGTTTGAAAAACTGTTTTTT	CASSLGTGFEKLFF
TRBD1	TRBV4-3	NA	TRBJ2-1	TGCGCCAGCAGCCACCTGGGACAGGGTCACAATGAGCAGTTCTTC	CASSHLGQGHNEQFF
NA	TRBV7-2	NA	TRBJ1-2	TGTGCCAGCAGCTCTACGACAGTAGGGCATGGCTACACCTTC	CASSSTTVGHGYTF
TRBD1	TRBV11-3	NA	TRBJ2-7	TGTGCCAGCAGCTTTGATGGGACAGGGCAGGAGCAGTACTTC	CASSFDGTGQEQYF
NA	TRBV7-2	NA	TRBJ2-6	TGTGCCAGCAGCCCCCAGGTGGGGCAGAGTGCTGGGGCCAACGTCCTGACTTTC	CASSPQVGQSAGANVLTF
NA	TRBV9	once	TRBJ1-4	TGTGCCAGCAGCGTGACAGCAACTAATGAAAAACTGTTTTTT	CASSVTATNEKLFF
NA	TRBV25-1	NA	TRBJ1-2	TGTGCCAGCAGTGAGCATACACCGTCTAACTATGGCTACACCTTC	CASSEHTPSNYGYTF